This TCR beta chain was identified in a study of cytomegalovirus exposure and HLA in healthy donors. CDR1 LNHDA and CDR2 SQIVND come from the germline V gene (reference sequence). With 5 bases clipped from V and 2 bases from J, the junction kept 15 bases outside the gene matches. This CDR3 region has 20 residues. In the PCR, 60 Vbeta and 13 Jbeta primers were used. Per the study methods: A later analysis counted roughly 74 million unique TCR beta chains, around 12 million shared. This table comes from immunoSEQ multiplex PCR, and its TCRdb copy is limited to in-frame clones, with some not included. D and trimming were read from the DNA, whereas the V and J calls and clone size are those reported in that table. This table has 100,000 to 150,000 clones, about four fifths appearing once. This clone was found once.

This receptor was obtained from a man aged 35 to 55 in good health and CMV-seronegative. Material: PBMCs. The chain uses TRBV19 and TRBJ2-3; 14 bases align to TRBD2. In nucleotides, the CDR3 is TGTGCCAGTAGTCCGAGACTAGCGGGGGGGGGTACGACACTCACAGATACGCAGTATTTT. Translating it yields CASSPRLAGGGTTLTDTQYF.